The 5 T cell receptor beta chains below come from one sample, sequenced in a study of T-cell reconstitution after alpha-beta-depleted transplantation in children. The library targeted TCRbeta and was prepared with unique molecular identifiers. TCRdb re-called the PCR reads with MiXCR, one entry per CDR3 protein. This table holds about 830,000 distinct CDR3 sequences, 15% to 20% found once. This material consisted of PBMCs, mostly from graft donor cells, taken 360 days after TCRalphabeta/CD19-depleted stem cell transplant. The receptors here all came from a male patient younger than 18 who had a stem cell transplant for acute lymphoblastic leukemia, so the T cells may come from the graft donor.

This clonotype was picked up a small number of times. The genes are TRBV14 and TRBJ2-3, with D uncertain. CDR3 length: 15 residues. V was cut by 4 bases and J by 2 bases, with 13 bases left in between. Germline CDR1 is SGHDN and CDR2 is FVKESK. The CDR3 spells CASSLDALITDTQYF. CDR3 bases: TGTGCCAGCAGCCTGGACGCATTAATCACAGATACGCAGTATTTT.

This rearrangement joins TRBV14 to TRBJ1-6; no reliable D call. CDR1 and CDR2 from the germline V gene are SGHDN and FVKESK. The CDR3 contains 16 residues. V was shortened by 0 bases and J by 4 bases, with 10 bases between the two germline ends. The CDR3: CASSQDREVYNSPLHF. The CDR3 DNA reads as TGTGCCAGCAGCCAAGATCGGGAGGTTTATAATTCACCCCTCCACTTT.

This clonotype occurred many times. This rearrangement joins TRBV5-1 to TRBJ1-5; D is unresolved. CDR1 and CDR2 from the germline V gene are SGHRS and YFSETQ. This CDR3 is 14 amino acids long. The V gene lost 2 bases and the J gene lost 9 bases, with 15 bases spanning the gap. As DNA, the CDR3 is TGCGCCAGCAGCTTAACCGGTTGGGAATCGCCCCAGCATTTT. Its protein is CASSLTGWESPQHF.

The chain carries TRBV6-5 and TRBJ2-5, with 13 bases fitting TRBD2. Germline V lookup: CDR1 MNHEY, CDR2 SVGAGI. V lost 2 bases, J lost 7 bases, and 13 bases stayed unmatched. This CDR3 has 18 residues. In DNA, the CDR3 is TGTGCCAGCAGTTACGCATCGCCCCGGACTAGCGGGAGTTGGACCCAGTACTTC. Residues: CASSYASPRTSGSWTQYF.

This sequence joins TRBV20-1 and TRBJ1-2; no definite D call. Germline loops: CDR1 DFQATT, CDR2 SNEGSKA (reference sequence). The CDR3 extends over 13 amino acids. V dropped 0 bases and J dropped 8 bases, with 13 bases sitting between them. The CDR3 protein is CSARERVIRGYTF. As DNA, the CDR3 is TGCAGTGCTAGAGAAAGGGTGATAAGGGGCTACACCTTC.